The T cell receptor (beta chain) described here comes from a study of blood T cell repertoires in COVID-19. Per the study methods: Estimates of nucleated cell counts were drawn from the amplification of reference gene primers. The method was immunoSEQ multiplex PCR; TCRdb's version includes in-frame clones alone and lacks a portion of them. V and J calls and clone size come straight from that table; D and trimming were deduced from the DNA. The sample consists of approximately 300,000 clones, roughly 90% of them appearing once. This clone was counted a single time. The sequenced material came from peripheral blood. The clonotype originates from a man younger than 35 who had recovered from COVID-19.

The CDR3 region is CASSGDRGPNYGYTF. The CDR3 nucleotides read TGTGCCAGCAGCGGGGACAGGGGACCGAACTATGGCTACACCTTC. The chain combines TRBV5-6 with TRBJ1-2; 10 bases fit TRBD1. The length of the CDR3 is 15 residues. The germline gives CDR1 SGHDT, CDR2 YYEEEE. Trimming cost V 4 bases and J 2 bases; bases outside gene matches: 5.